This is a list of T cell receptor beta chains from one sample in a study of post-analysis software for immune sequencing data. From the PCR reads, TCRdb called clonotypes with MiXCR, one entry per CDR3 protein. The sample records around 710,000 distinct CDR3 sequences, 46% being singletons. The sample comprised blood. Receptors originate from a girl between 10 and 17 years old with multiple sclerosis. CDR3s include the opening cysteine and the closing phenylalanine or tryptophan. A D gene is named only where the DNA matches it firmly. For some rows the clone size is stated as once, few or many, or as a class when expanded; others skip it.

clone size,V gene,D gene,J gene,CDR3 protein,CDR3 DNA
NA,TRBV12-3/TRBV12-4,NA,TRBJ1-1,CASSQQGSRGAFF,TGTGCCAGCAGTCAACAGGGATCCAGAGGAGCTTTCTTT
NA,TRBV28,TRBD1,TRBJ2-2,CASSPAQGAWTGELFF,TGTGCCAGCAGTCCAGCCCAGGGGGCCTGGACCGGGGAGCTGTTTTTT
NA,TRBV15,NA,TRBJ1-2,CATSRAGAIYGYTF,TGTGCCACCAGCAGAGCAGGGGCAATATATGGCTACACCTTC
NA,TRBV3-1,TRBD1,TRBJ2-3,CASRDRGRHTQYF,TGTGCCAGCAGGGACAGGGGGCGCCATACGCAGTATTTT
many,TRBV24-1,NA,TRBJ2-3,CATSVRDTQYF,TGTGCCACCAGCGTCCGGGATACGCAGTATTTT
NA,TRBV6-5,NA,TRBJ2-1,CASSYSAGRRKQFF,TGTGCCAGCAGTTACTCCGCGGGACGCCGTAAGCAGTTCTTC
NA,TRBV10-3,TRBD2,TRBJ2-1,CAISEGTSGTWNEQFF,TGTGCCATCAGTGAAGGGACTAGCGGGACATGGAATGAGCAGTTCTTC
NA,TRBV5-6,TRBD2,TRBJ2-3,CASSGGLAGEDTQYF,TGTGCCAGCAGCGGGGGACTAGCGGGAGAAGATACGCAGTATTTT
few,TRBV6-5,NA,TRBJ2-1,CASSYSRGSVNEQFF,TGTGCCAGCAGTTACTCTCGGGGGAGTGTCAATGAGCAGTTCTTC
few,TRBV4-1,NA,TRBJ1-5,CASSQVTDNQPQHF,TGCGCCAGCAGCCAAGTGACAGACAATCAGCCCCAGCATTTT
NA,TRBV12-3/TRBV12-4,TRBD1,TRBJ2-7,CASSFGTGPVEQYF,TGTGCCAGCAGTTTCGGGACAGGGCCCGTCGAGCAGTACTTC
NA,TRBV14,TRBD1,TRBJ2-7,CASSQGQGARFPYEQYF,TGTGCCAGCAGCCAGGGACAGGGGGCGCGGTTCCCCTACGAGCAGTACTTC
NA,TRBV10-3,NA,TRBJ2-5,CAISISGETQYF,TGTGCCATCAGCATCAGCGGGGAGACCCAGTACTTC
NA,TRBV27,NA,TRBJ2-3,CASSPKGGEKADTQYF,TGTGCCAGCAGCCCCAAAGGAGGGGAAAAGGCAGATACGCAGTATTTT
few,TRBV10-3,NA,TRBJ2-6,CAISDLGRPSGANVLTF,TGTGCCATCAGTGACCTGGGACGGCCCTCTGGGGCCAACGTCCTGACTTTC
once,TRBV13,NA,TRBJ2-5,CASRSMGQGETQYF,TGTGCCAGCAGATCAATGGGCCAGGGAGAGACCCAGTACTTC
NA,TRBV7-2,TRBD2,TRBJ2-1,CASSWEGFEQFF,TGTGCCAGCAGCTGGGAGGGGTTTGAGCAGTTCTTC
NA,TRBV20-1,NA,TRBJ2-1,CSARLAHNNEQFF,TGCAGTGCTAGGCTAGCGCATAACAATGAGCAGTTCTTC
NA,TRBV5-6,TRBD2,TRBJ2-5,CASSLTSGRASETQYF,TGTGCCAGCAGCCTTACTAGCGGGAGGGCCTCAGAGACCCAGTACTTC
few,TRBV6-1,NA,TRBJ1-5,CASSELGGSSNQPQHF,TGTGCCAGCAGTGAATTGGGAGGGAGTAGCAATCAGCCCCAGCATTTT
NA,TRBV5-5,NA,TRBJ2-7,CASSPPSNEQYF,TGTGCCAGCAGCCCTCCATCCAACGAGCAGTACTTC
few,TRBV6-5,NA,TRBJ2-7,CASSYSNLDLGSLEQYF,TGTGCCAGCAGTTACTCGAATTTGGACCTCGGATCCCTCGAGCAGTACTTC